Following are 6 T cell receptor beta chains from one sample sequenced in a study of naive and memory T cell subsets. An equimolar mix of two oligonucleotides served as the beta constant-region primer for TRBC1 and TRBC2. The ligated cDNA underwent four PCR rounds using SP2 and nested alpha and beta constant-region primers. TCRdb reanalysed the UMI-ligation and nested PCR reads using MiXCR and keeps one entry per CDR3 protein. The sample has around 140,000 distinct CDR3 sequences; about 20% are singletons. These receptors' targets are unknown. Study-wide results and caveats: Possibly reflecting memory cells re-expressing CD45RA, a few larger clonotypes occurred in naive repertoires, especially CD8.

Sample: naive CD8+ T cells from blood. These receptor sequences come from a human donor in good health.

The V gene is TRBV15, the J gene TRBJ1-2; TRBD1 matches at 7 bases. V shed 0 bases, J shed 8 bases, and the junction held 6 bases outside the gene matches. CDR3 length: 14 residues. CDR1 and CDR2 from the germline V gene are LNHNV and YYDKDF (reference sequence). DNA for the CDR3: TGTGCCACCAGCAGAGAAGGGGGCTCGGAAGGCTACACCTTC. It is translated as CATSREGGSEGYTF.

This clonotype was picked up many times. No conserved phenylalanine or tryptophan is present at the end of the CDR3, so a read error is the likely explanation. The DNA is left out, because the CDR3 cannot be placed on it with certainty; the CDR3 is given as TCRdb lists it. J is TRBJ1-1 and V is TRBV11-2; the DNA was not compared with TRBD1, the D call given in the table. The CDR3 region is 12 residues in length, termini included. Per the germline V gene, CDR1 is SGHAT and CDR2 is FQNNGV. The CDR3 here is CASSPEGGGGAV.

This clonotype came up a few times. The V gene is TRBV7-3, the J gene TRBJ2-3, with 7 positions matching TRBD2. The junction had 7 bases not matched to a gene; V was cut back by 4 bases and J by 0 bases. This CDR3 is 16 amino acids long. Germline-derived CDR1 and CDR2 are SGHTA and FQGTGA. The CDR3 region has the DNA TGTGCCAGCAGCTCCGTCGTTAGCGGGAGCACAGATACGCAGTATTTT. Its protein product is CASSSVVSGSTDTQYF. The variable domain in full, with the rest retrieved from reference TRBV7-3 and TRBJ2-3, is GAGVSQTPSNKVTEKGKYVELRCDPISGHTALYWYRQSLGQGPEFLIYFQGTGAADDSGLPNDRFFAVRPEGSVSTLKIQRTERGDSAVYLCASSSVVSGSTDTQYFGPGTRLTVL.

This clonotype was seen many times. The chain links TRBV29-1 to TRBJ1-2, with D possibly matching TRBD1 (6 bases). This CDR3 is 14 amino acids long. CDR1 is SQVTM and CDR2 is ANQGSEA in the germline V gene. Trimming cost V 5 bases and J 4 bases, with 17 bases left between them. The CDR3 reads CSVLSGATGYGYTF. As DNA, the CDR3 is TGCAGCGTTCTTTCAGGGGCGACGGGCTATGGCTACACCTTC. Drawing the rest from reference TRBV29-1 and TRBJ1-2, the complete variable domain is SAVISQKPSRDICQRGTSLTIQCQVDSQVTMMFWYRQQPGQSLTLIATANQGSEATYESGFVIDKFPISRPNLTFSTLTVSNMSPEDSSIYLCSVLSGATGYGYTFGSGTRLTVV.

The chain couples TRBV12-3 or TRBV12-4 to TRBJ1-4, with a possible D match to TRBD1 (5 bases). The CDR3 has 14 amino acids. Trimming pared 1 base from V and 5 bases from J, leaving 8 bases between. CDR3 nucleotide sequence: TGTGCCAGCAGTTTAGTGGCAGGGAATGAAAAACTGTTTTTT. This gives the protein CASSLVAGNEKLFF.

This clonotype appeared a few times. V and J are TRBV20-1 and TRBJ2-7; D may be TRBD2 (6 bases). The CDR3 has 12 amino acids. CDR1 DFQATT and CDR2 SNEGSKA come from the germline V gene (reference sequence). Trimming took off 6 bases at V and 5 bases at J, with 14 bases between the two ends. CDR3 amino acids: CSAVASVDEQYF. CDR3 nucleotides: TGCAGTGCCGTGGCTAGCGTCGACGAGCAGTACTTC.